What follows is one T cell receptor (beta chain) and its context. These data originate in a study of shared clonotypes between healthy human individuals. The CDR3 consists of 15 residues. Germline CDR1 is MDHEN and CDR2 is SYDVKM. The V and J ends lost 4 bases and 3 bases, in that order; junction bases with no gene match: 8. Subsets obtained from CD4+ cells comprised CD45RA+ naive and CD45RA-negative memory cells. This table comes from immunoSEQ multiplex PCR, and its TCRdb copy is limited to in-frame clones, with some not included. The data hold roughly 2.2 million clones, with just under 95% observed a single time.

Material for sequencing was naive CD4+ T cells from PBMCs. Subset of the sample: CD45RA+ positively selected. The chain employs TRBV28 and TRBJ2-7; 8 bases map to TRBD2. The sequence was collected from a man younger than 35 in good health. Some clones in this sample may be carry-over from other donors' samples. The CDR3 reads CASSSPGLGRYEQYF. For the CDR3, the DNA is TGTGCCAGCAGTTCCCCGGGACTAGGCCGCTACGAGCAGTACTTC.